Sequencing of this TCR beta chain was carried out in a study of T cell responses to AZD1222 COVID-19 vaccine. Repertoires were generated with immunoSEQ multiplex PCR, while TCRdb's copy carries only in-frame clones and drops some. The sample holds 100,000 to 150,000 clones, over 85% seen once. The clonotype comes from an adult in good health. The specimen was peripheral blood, collected on day 0 of AZD1222 vaccination.

The chain's CDR3 is CASTVGGNGELFF. CDR3 sequence (DNA): TGCGCCAGCACCGTGGGAGGGAACGGGGAGCTGTTTTTT. The gene calls are TRBV5-1 and TRBJ2-2, with TRBD2 matching 7 bases. CDR3 length equals 13 residues. Germline-derived CDR1 and CDR2 are SGHRS and YFSETQ. The V gene end was trimmed by 6 bases and the J gene end by 7 bases; junction bases not matched to a gene: 6.